One T cell receptor (beta chain) is described in this entry. The germline V gene encodes CDR1 LNHNV and CDR2 YYDKDF (reference sequence). Trimming removed 0 bases from V and 3 bases from J; junction bases left unmatched: 2. This CDR3 has 15 amino acids. Here immunoSEQ multiplex PCR was the method, and the copy in TCRdb shows in-frame clones only, minus some. The data contain more than 95,000 clones, 85% to 95% of them singletons. This entry is derived from a study of T cell changes during pregnancy in multiple sclerosis. This clonotype was sampled from a female donor with multiple sclerosis, enrolled in a pregnancy study. This chain links TRBV15 with TRBJ2-1; TRBD2 matches at 7 bases. This specimen was peripheral blood, taken after pregnancy. CDR3 protein: CATSRDASGYNEQFF. The CDR3, as DNA: TGTGCCACCAGCAGAGATGCTAGCGGCTACAATGAGCAGTTCTTC. The full variable domain, its missing parts supplied by reference TRBV15 and TRBJ2-1, is DAMVIQNPRYQVTQFGKPVTLSCSQTLNHNVMYWYQQKSSQAPKLLFHYYDKDFNNEADTPDNFQSRRPNTSFCFLDIRSPGLGDTAMYLCATSRDASGYNEQFFGPGTRLTVL.